This entry describes one T cell receptor beta chain. Its matching antigen is unknown. The sample belongs to a study of metastatic and nonmetastatic thyroid tumors. Background on the study: Malignant thyroid and benign thyroid patients provided blood and tumor or nodule tissue whose repertoires were compared. Whole-study findings and limits: According to reports, the diversity of TCR beta was significantly higher in malignant thyroid tumors than in benign nodules, and this held in both blood and tumor samples.

With 4 bases removed from V and 7 bases from J, the gap between germline ends came to 20 bases. The length of the CDR3 is 16 residues. Germline V CDR1 and CDR2: MGHRA, YSYEKL. Each patient came to thyroid surgery without any prior treatment (of any kind). In the authors' methods: The authors used CDR3 differences across clinicopathological groups to build a distant-metastasis classifier for papillary thyroid cancer. TCRdb reanalyzed the PCR reads with MiXCR. TCRdb's processing, not the study's, gives the V and J calls here. The data contain some 14,000 clones, less than 15% of them singletons. This TCR derives from a female donor with papillary thyroid cancer or a benign thyroid nodule (not recorded which). Some clones in this sample may be carry-over from other donors' samples. The V and J genes are TRBV4-1 and TRBJ1-5, with D unclear. Sequenced material: blood. CDR3 in amino acids: CASSPFPMETGQPQHF. The CDR3 DNA is TGCGCCAGCAGCCCGTTCCCCATGGAGACGGGCCAGCCCCAGCATTTT.